This TCR beta chain was obtained from a study of cytomegalovirus exposure and HLA in healthy donors. This PCR relied on a set of 60 Vbeta primers and 13 Jbeta primers. TCRdb keeps only in-frame clones here, not all; method: immunoSEQ multiplex PCR. Listed are 50,000 or so clones; 8.9% falls within the top ten. Sequencing input: PBMCs. The receptor was derived from a man between 50 and 59 years old in good health and CMV-seropositive.

This CDR3 reads CASSASSGTGKNIQYF. The CDR3 bases are TGTGCCAGCAGTGCCTCCTCCGGGACAGGCAAAAACATTCAGTACTTC. The chain joins TRBV6-1 to TRBJ2-4; 8 nucleotides line up with TRBD1. This CDR3 contains 16 residues. The germline V gene encodes CDR1 MNHNS and CDR2 SASEGT. V was pared by 4 bases and J by 3 bases, with 8 bases of the junction left unmatched.